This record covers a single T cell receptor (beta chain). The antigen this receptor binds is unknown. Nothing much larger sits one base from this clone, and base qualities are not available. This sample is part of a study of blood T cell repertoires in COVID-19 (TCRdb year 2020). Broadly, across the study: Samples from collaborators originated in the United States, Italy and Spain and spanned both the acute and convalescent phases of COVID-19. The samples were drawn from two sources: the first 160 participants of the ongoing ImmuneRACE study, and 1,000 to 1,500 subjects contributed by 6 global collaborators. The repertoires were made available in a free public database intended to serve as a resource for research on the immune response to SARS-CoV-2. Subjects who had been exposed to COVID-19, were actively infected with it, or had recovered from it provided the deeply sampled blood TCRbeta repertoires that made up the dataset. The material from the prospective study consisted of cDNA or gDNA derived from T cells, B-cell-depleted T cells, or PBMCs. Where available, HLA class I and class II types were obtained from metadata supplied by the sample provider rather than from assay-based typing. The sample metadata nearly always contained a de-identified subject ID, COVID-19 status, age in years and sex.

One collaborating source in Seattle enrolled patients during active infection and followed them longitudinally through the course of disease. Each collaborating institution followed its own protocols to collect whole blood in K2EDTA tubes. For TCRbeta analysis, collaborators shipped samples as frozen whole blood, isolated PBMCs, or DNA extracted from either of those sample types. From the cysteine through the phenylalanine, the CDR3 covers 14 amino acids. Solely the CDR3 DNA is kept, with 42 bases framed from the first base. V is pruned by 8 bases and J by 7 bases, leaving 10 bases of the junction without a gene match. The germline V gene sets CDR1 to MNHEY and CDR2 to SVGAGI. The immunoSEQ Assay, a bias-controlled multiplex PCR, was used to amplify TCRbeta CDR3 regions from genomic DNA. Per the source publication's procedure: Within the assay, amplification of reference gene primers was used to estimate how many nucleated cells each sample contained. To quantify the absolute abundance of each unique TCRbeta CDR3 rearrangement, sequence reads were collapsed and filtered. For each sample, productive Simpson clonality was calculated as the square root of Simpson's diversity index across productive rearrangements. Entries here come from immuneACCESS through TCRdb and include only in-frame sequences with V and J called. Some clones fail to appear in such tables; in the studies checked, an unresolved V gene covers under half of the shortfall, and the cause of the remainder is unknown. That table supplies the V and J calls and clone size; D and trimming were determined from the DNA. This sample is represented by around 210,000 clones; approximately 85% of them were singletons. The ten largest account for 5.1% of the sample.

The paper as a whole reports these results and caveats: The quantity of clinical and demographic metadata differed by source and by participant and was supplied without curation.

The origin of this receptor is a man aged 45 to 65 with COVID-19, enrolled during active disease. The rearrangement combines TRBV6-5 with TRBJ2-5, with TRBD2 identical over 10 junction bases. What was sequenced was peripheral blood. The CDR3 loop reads CASAPSGGPGTQYF. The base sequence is TGTGCCAGCGCCCCTAGCGGGGGTCCGGGGACCCAGTACTTC.